The present T cell receptor (beta chain) was sequenced within a study of kidney transplant recipient with SARS-CoV-2 infection. Germline CDR1 is MNHEY and CDR2 is SMNVEV (reference sequence). V dropped 2 bases and J dropped 3 bases, with 19 bases sitting between them. This CDR3 contains 17 residues. Using its own MiXCR run on the reads, TCRdb lists one record per CDR3 protein. Of about 240,000 distinct CDR3 sequences listed, around 28% are singletons. This clonotype was counted at least ten times. The rearrangement links TRBV27 to TRBJ1-1; D possibly corresponds to TRBD1 (5 bases). Sequencing used a blood sample, obtained at baseline and between days 110 and 120 from a kidney transplant recipient. This clonotype was sampled from a male patient in his thirties who had COVID-19 and was a kidney transplant recipient. Some T cells could come from the graft donor. Here the CDR3 reads CASSLTRMGGRDTEAFF. The CDR3 DNA reads as TGTGCCAGCAGTTTAACACGAATGGGGGGGAGGGACACTGAAGCTTTCTTT.